One and the same sample provided the 14 T cell receptor beta chains below, sequenced in a study of shared clonotypes between healthy human individuals. Profiled with immunoSEQ multiplex PCR; TCRdb holds only in-frame clones, not every one. The table has roughly 2.2 million clones, 85% to 95% seen once. The material sequenced was naive CD4+ T cells from PBMCs. Indicated subset: CD45RA+ positively selected. These receptors were collected from a man aged 18 to 29 in good health. Some clones in this sample may be carry-over from other donors' samples.

The chain couples TRBV30 to TRBJ1-1; 9 positions match TRBD1. Germline V CDR1 and CDR2: GTSNPN, SVGIG (reference sequence). There are 14 residues in the CDR3. V dropped 3 bases and J dropped 11; count of bases not matched to a gene: 13. CDR3 DNA: TGTGCCTGGAGGTCAGGTACAGGGGGCGTCGGGGCTTTCTTT. Translated: CAWRSGTGGVGAFF.

This clone was picked up one time. J is TRBJ2-5 and V is TRBV7-3, with D possibly being TRBD1 (6 bases). This CDR3 is 13 amino acids long. Germline V gives CDR1 SGHTA, CDR2 FQGTGA. Trimming removed 6 bases from V and 5 bases from J, with 13 bases in between. The CDR3 is CASSNRVAETQYF. In DNA, the CDR3 is TGTGCCAGCAGTAACAGGGTTGCCGAGACCCAGTACTTC.

On this clone itself: The junction does not match germline at one end; this may be a read error. The J gene is TRBJ2-7, the V gene TRBV25-1; D gene ambiguous. CDR1 and CDR2 from the germline V gene are MGHDK and SYGVNS. The CDR3 totals 15 residues. The chain's CDR3 is CASSDTRLRSYAQYF. CDR3 sequence (DNA): TGTGCCAGCAGTGATACGCGTCTTCGGTCCTACGCGCAGTACTTC.

This chain connects TRBV10-3 to TRBJ2-1; no clear D gene. Germline CDR1 and CDR2: ENHRY and SYGVKD. V gave up 2 bases and J gave up 15 bases, with 14 bases separating them. The CDR3 totals 12 residues. CDR3 amino acids: CAISEGSQLAFF. The CDR3 DNA follows: TGTGCCATCAGTGAGGGTTCCCAGCTGGCGTTCTTC.

V gene TRBV14 combines with J gene TRBJ1-4; the D gene is possibly TRBD1 (5 bases). CDR1 SGHDN and CDR2 FVKESK come from the germline V gene. Trimming removed 1 base from V and 0 bases from J, with 9 bases in between. CDR3 length equals 16 residues. The CDR3 DNA follows: TGTGCCAGCAGCCAAGGGCAGGGAGCAACTAATGAAAAACTGTTTTTT. Protein: CASSQGQGATNEKLFF.

CDR3 DNA: TGCGCCAGCAGCTTGAGGCCTGACAAATATGGCTACACCTTC. Protein: CASSLRPDKYGYTF. The chain couples TRBV5-1 to TRBJ1-2; D is undetermined. V was trimmed by 1 base and J by 5 bases, leaving 12 bases between them. The germline CDR1 and CDR2 sequences are SGHRS and YFSETQ. CDR3 size: 14 residues.

This chain uses TRBV9 with TRBJ2-7; D perhaps matches TRBD2 (6 bases). The germline V and J ends were trimmed by 3 bases and 6 bases, with 22 bases remaining between them. CDR1 SGDLS and CDR2 YYNGEE come from the germline V gene. This CDR3 is built from 16 residues. CDR3 sequence reads: CASSAPQREVMGEQYF. The CDR3 DNA sequence: TGTGCCAGCAGCGCCCCCCAAAGGGAGGTTATGGGCGAGCAGTACTTC.

This rearrangement joins TRBV28 to TRBJ2-2; 7 positions match TRBD1. The CDR3 is 18 amino acids. After removal of 3 bases from V and 0 bases from J, the junction contained 10 bases not matched to a gene. The germline V gene has CDR1 MDHEN and CDR2 SYDVKM. The CDR3 is CASSFPPPGQANTGELFF. The CDR3 bases are TGTGCCAGCAGTTTCCCTCCCCCCGGACAGGCGAACACCGGGGAGCTGTTTTTT.

V gene TRBV15 combines with J gene TRBJ2-7; D gene ambiguous. This CDR3 is built from 15 residues. The ends were cut back, 2 bases at V and 2 bases at J, with 13 bases in the middle. CDR1 and CDR2 from the germline V gene are LNHNV and YYDKDF (reference sequence). CDR3 nucleotides: TGTGCCACCAGCAGACGGACCGCGGTCCCCTACGAGCAGTACTTC. It translates to CATSRRTAVPYEQYF. The complete variable domain, with remaining parts taken from reference TRBV15 and TRBJ2-7, reads DAMVIQNPRYQVTQFGKPVTLSCSQTLNHNVMYWYQQKSSQAPKLLFHYYDKDFNNEADTPDNFQSRRPNTSFCFLDIRSPGLGDTAMYLCATSRRTAVPYEQYFGPGTRLTVT.

This chain links TRBV2 with TRBJ1-5; the D gene is possibly TRBD1 (6 bases). This CDR3 region has 16 residues. Germline V gene data show CDR1 as SNHLY and CDR2 as FYNNEI. V was trimmed by 3 bases and J by 4 bases, leaving 16 bases between them. This CDR3 reads CASSDRGYFRNQPQHF. DNA for the CDR3: TGTGCCAGCAGTGACAGGGGATATTTTCGGAATCAGCCCCAGCATTTT.

Points on this clone: In the same sample, other DNA sequences code for this CDR3. The V call is TRBV5-1, the J call TRBJ2-7; D gene unclear. Germline V gene data show CDR1 as SGHRS and CDR2 as YFSETQ. There are 12 residues in the CDR3. Trimming left V 4 bases short and J 0 bases short, with 5 bases between. CDR3 residues: CASSTPSYEQYF. For the CDR3, the DNA is TGCGCCAGCAGCACCCCCTCCTACGAGCAGTACTTC. Variable domain in full (rest from reference TRBV5-1 and TRBJ2-7): KAGVTQTPRYLIKTRGQQVTLSCSPISGHRSVSWYQQTPGQGLQFLFEYFSETQRNKGNFPGRFSGRQFSNSRSEMNVSTLELGDSALYLCASSTPSYEQYFGPGTRLTVT.

The chain has TRBV27 and TRBJ1-4, with D perhaps TRBD1 (6 bases). In germline, CDR1 is MNHEY, CDR2 SMNVEV (reference sequence). This CDR3 has 17 residues. V was pared by 6 bases and J by 4 bases, with 21 bases between. The CDR3 DNA sequence: TGTGCCAGCAGCCGACTACCAACAGGGCTACTTAATGAAAAACTGTTTTTT. The encoded protein is CASSRLPTGLLNEKLFF.

The genes are TRBV18 and TRBJ2-2, with TRBD2 matching 11 bases. The CDR3 runs 17 residues. The trim removed 6 bases at V and 3 bases at J, leaving 9 bases unmatched. CDR1 KGHSH and CDR2 LQKENI come from the germline V gene. CDR3 bases: TGTGCCAGCTCCAGGGCACTAGCGGGAGAGTACACCGGGGAGCTGTTTTTT. The encoded protein is CASSRALAGEYTGELFF.

The chain carries TRBV2 and TRBJ1-2, with D uncertain. There are 14 residues in the CDR3. The germline gives CDR1 SNHLY, CDR2 FYNNEI. Trimming left V 6 bases short and J 6 bases short, with 17 bases between. This chain's CDR3 is CASSDRTETNGYTF. The CDR3 DNA reads TGTGCCAGCAGCGATCGGACGGAAACTAATGGCTACACCTTC.